Included here is one T cell receptor beta chain sequence, with context. Its antigen is currently not known. Within one base of it there is no much larger clone, and no base qualities were kept. CDR1 and CDR2 are drawn from the germline V gene: KGHDR, SFDVKD. V is clipped by 8 bases and J by 6 bases, and the sequence between their germline boundaries is 11 bases long. The CDR3, from cysteine to phenylalanine, totals 12 residues. The only DNA kept is the CDR3, 36 bases in frame from the first base. Whole blood was collected in K2EDTA tubes by collaborating institutions according to the institutions' own protocols. Collaborator samples were shipped for TCRbeta analysis as frozen whole blood, isolated PBMCs, or DNA extracted from either sample type. The data are from a study of blood T cell repertoires in COVID-19 (TCRdb year 2020). For the wider study: Samples covering the acute and convalescent phases of COVID-19 were provided by collaborators in the United States, Italy and Spain. A de-identified subject ID, COVID-19 status, age in years and sex were almost always included in the sample metadata. The prospective study material was composed of cDNA or gDNA derived from T cells, B-cell-depleted T cells, or PBMCs. Where available, HLA class I and class II types were taken from metadata supplied by the sample provider and were not determined by assay-based typing. The dataset comprised deeply sampled blood TCRbeta repertoires from subjects exposed to, actively infected with, or recovered from COVID-19. Samples were obtained from the ongoing ImmuneRACE study (first 160 participants) and from 1,254 subjects provided by 6 global collaborators. The repertoires were made available in a free public database intended to serve as a resource for research on the immune response to SARS-CoV-2.

TCRbeta CDR3 regions were amplified from genomic DNA by means of the immunoSEQ Assay, a bias-controlled multiplex PCR. The authors' analysis ran thus. The number of nucleated cells in each sample was estimated from the amplification of reference gene primers within the assay. Sequence reads were collapsed and filtered to measure the absolute abundance of every unique TCRbeta CDR3 rearrangement. For each sample, productive Simpson clonality was calculated by taking the square root of Simpson's diversity index across productive rearrangements. TCRdb holds this immuneACCESS table with in-frame rearrangements only. Some clones are missing; in checked studies, unresolved V genes explain under half, and the rest has no known cause. V, J and clone size reflect that table, while D and trimming were determined from the DNA. The sample data list roughly 180,000 clones, and 86% of these were observed just once. The ten biggest clones cover under 3.5% of the sample.

Broad study findings and their caveats: How much clinical and demographic metadata was included differed by source and by participant, and the metadata was provided uncurated.

The receptor's source is a young woman with active or convalescent COVID-19. The specimen sequenced was peripheral blood. This chain is built from TRBV24-1 and TRBJ2-3; the D gene lacks a confident call. The nucleotide sequence reads as follows: TGTGCCACCAAAGAGAGTGGTGATACGCAGTATTTT. Its translation reads: CATKESGDTQYF.